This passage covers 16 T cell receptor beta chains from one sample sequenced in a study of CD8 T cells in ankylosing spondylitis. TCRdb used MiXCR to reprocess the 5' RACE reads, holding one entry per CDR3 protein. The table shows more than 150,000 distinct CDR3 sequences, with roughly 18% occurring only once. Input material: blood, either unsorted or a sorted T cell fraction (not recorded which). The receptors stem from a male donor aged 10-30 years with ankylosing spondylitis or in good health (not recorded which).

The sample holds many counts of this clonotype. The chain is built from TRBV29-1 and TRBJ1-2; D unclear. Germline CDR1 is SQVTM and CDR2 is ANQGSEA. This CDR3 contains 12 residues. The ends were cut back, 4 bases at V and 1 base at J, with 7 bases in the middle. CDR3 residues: CSVVASNYGYTF. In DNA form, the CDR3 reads TGCAGCGTTGTGGCGAGTAACTATGGCTACACCTTC. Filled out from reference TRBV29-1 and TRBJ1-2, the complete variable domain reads SAVISQKPSRDICQRGTSLTIQCQVDSQVTMMFWYRQQPGQSLTLIATANQGSEATYESGFVIDKFPISRPNLTFSTLTVSNMSPEDSSIYLCSVVASNYGYTFGSGTRLTVV.

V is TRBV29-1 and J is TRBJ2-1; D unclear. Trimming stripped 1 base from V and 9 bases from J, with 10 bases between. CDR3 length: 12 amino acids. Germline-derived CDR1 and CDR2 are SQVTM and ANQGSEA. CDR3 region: CSVEVKVSEQFF. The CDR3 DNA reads TGCAGCGTTGAAGTTAAAGTGAGTGAGCAGTTCTTC.

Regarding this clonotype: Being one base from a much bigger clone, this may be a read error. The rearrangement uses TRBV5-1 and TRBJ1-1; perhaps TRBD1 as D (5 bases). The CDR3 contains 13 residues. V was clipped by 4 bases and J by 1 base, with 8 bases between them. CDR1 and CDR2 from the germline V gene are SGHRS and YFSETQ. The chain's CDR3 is CASSLQENTEAFF. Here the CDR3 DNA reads TGCGCCAGCAGCCTACAGGAGAACACTGAAGCTTTCTTT.

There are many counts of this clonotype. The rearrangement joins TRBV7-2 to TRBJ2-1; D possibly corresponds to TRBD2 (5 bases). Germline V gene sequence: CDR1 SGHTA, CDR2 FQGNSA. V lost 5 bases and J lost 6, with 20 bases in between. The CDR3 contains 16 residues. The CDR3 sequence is CASSPQAERIGNEQFF. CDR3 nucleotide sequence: TGTGCCAGCAGCCCTCAAGCGGAAAGAATCGGCAATGAGCAGTTCTTC.

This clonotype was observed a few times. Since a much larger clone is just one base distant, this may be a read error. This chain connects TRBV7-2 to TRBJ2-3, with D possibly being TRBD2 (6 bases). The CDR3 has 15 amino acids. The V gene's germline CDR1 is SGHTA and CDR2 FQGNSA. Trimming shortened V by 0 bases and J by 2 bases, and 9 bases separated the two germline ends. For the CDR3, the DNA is TGTGCCAGCAGCTTAGCGGGAGGAACCACAGATACGCAGTATTTT. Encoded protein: CASSLAGGTTDTQYF.

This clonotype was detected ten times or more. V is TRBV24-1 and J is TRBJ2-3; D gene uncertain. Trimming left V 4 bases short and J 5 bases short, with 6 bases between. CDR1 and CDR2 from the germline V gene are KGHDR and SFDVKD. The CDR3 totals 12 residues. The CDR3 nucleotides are TGTGCCACCAGTGACTTAGTAGATACGCAGTATTTT. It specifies CATSDLVDTQYF.

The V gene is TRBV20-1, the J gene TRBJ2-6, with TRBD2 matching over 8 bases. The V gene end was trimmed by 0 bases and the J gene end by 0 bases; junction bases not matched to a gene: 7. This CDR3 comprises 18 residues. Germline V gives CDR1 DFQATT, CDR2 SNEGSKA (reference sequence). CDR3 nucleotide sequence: TGCAGTGCTAGAGACGCGGGAGGCCGAACCTCTGGGGCCAACGTCCTGACTTTC. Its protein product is CSARDAGGRTSGANVLTF.

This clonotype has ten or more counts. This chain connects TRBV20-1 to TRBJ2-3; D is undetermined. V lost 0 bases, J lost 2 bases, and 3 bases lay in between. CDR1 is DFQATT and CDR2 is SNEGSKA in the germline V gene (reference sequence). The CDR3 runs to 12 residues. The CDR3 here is CSARDPTDTQYF. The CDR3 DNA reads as TGCAGTGCTAGAGATCCCACAGATACGCAGTATTTT.

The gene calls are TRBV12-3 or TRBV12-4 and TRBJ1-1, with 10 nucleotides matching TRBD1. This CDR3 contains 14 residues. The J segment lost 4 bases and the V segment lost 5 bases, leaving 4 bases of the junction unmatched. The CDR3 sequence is CASSRDRGLTEAFF. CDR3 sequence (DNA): TGTGCCAGCAGTCGCGACAGGGGGCTCACTGAAGCTTTCTTT.

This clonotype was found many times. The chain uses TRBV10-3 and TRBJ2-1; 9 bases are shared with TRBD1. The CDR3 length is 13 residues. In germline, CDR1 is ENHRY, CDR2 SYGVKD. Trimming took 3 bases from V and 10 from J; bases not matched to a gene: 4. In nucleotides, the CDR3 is TGTGCCATCAGTGATGGGACAGGGTTGGAGCAGTTCTTC. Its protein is CAISDGTGLEQFF.

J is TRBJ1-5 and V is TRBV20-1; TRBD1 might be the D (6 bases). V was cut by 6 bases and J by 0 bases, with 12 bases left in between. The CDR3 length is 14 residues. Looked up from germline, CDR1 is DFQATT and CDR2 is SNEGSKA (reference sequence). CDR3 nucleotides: TGCAGTGCCCTAAGGGGGGATAGCAATCAGCCCCAGCATTTT. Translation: CSALRGDSNQPQHF.

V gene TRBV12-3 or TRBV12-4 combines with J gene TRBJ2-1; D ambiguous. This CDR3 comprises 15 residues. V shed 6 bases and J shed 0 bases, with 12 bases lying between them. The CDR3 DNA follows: TGTGCCAGCAGCCTTAAGGGTTTCTCCTACAATGAGCAGTTCTTC. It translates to CASSLKGFSYNEQFF.

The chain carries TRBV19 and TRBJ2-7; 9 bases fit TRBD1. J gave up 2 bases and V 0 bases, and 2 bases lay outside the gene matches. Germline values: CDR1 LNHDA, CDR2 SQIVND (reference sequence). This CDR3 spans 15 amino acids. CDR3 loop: CASSIDGTGPYEQYF. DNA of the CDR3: TGTGCCAGTAGTATAGATGGGACAGGGCCCTACGAGCAGTACTTC.

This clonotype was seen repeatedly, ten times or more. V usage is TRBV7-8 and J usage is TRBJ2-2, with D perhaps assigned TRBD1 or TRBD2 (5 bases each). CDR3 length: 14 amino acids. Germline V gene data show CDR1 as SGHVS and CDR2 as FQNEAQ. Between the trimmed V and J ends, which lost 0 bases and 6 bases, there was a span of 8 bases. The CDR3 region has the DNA TGTGCCAGCAGCTTAGCCGAGGGGCCCGGGGAGCTGTTTTTT. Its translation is CASSLAEGPGELFF.

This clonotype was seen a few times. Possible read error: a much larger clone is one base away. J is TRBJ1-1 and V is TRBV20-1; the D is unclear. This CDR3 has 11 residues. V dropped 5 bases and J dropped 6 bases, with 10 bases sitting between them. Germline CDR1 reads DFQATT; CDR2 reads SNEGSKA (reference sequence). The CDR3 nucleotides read TGCAGTGCTTCACCAAACGCTGAAGCTTTCTTT. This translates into CSASPNAEAFF.

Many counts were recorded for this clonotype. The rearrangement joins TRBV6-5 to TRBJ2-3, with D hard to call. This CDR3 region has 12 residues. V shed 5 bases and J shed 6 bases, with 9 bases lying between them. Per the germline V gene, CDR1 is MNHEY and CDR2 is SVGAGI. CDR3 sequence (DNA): TGTGCCAGCAGTCCGCCCGGGGATACGCAGTATTTT. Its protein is CASSPPGDTQYF.